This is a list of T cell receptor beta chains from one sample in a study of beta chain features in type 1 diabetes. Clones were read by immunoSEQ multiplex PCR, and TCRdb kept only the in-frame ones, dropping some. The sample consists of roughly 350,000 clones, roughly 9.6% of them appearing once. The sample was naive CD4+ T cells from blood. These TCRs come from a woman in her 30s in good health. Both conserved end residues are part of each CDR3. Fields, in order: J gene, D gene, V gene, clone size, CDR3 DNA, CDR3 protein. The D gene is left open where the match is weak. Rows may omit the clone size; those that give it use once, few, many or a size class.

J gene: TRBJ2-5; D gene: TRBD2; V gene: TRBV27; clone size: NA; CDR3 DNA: TGTGCCAGCAGTCCGGTGGGACTCGGGGGGGACCGACAAGAGACCCAGTACTTC; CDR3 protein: CASSPVGLGGDRQETQYF
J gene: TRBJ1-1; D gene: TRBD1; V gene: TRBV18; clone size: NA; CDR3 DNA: TGTGCCAGCTCACCACTTGAACAGGGGGCGATCGCTGAAGCTTTCTTT; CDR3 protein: CASSPLEQGAIAEAFF
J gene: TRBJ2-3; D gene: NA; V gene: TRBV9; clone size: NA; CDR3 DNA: TGTGCCAGCAGCCCCAGGTCGTTCCATTCTAGCACAGATACGCAGTATTTT; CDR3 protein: CASSPRSFHSSTDTQYF
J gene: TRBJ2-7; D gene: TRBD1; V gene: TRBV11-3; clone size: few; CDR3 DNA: TGTGCCAGCAGCCCCCTCCGGGACAGTTACGAGCAGTACTTC; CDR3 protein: CASSPLRDSYEQYF
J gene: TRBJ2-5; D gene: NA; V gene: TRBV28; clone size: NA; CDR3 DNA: TGTGCCAGCAGATCCTCAAGCGGGTTAGAGACCCAGTACTTC; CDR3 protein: CASRSSSGLETQYF
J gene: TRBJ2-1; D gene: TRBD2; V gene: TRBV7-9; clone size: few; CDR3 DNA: TGTGCCAGCAGCTCACGACCGGGACTAACCGGCAATGAGCAGTTCTTC; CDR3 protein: CASSSRPGLTGNEQFF
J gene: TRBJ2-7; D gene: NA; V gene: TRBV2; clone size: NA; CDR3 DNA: TGTGCCAGCAGAAGGACAAGCCAACTCGAGCAGTACTTC; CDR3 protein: CASRRTSQLEQYF
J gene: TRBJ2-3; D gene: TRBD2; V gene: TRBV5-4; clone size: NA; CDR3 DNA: TGTGCCAGCAGCTTCAGGGGCGTAGCGGGAGCAGATACGCAGTATTTT; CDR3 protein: CASSFRGVAGADTQYF
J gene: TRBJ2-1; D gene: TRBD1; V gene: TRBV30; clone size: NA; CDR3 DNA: TGTGCCTGCAGGGACAGCTCCTACAATGAGCAGTTCTTC; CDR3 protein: CACRDSSYNEQFF
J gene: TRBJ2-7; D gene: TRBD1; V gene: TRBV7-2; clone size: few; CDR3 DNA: TGTGCCAGCAGCTTAGTCGTTCCCGCGACAGGGGGCGAGCAGTACTTC; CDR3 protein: CASSLVVPATGGEQYF
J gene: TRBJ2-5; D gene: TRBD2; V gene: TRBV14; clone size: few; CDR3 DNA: TGTGCCAGCAGCACTAGCGGGAGTTCAGGAGAGACCCAGTACTTC; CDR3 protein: CASSTSGSSGETQYF
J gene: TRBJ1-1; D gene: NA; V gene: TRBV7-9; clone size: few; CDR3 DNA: TGTGCCAGCAGCCCCGGATCGGGGAGCGACACTGAAGCTTTCTTT; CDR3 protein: CASSPGSGSDTEAFF
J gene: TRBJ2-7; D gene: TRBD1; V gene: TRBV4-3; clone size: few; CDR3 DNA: TGCGCCAGCAGCCAAGCCCCGGGACAGGGGGCGAGGGAGCAGTACTTC; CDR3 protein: CASSQAPGQGAREQYF
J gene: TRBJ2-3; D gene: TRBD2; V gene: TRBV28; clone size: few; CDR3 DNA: TGTGCCAGCTTAGCGGGAGGCGCAGATACGCAGTATTTT; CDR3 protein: CASLAGGADTQYF
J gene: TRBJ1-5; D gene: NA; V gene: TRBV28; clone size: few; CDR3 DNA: TGTGCCAGCAGTTTTAGTGGAGGGTACCAGCCCCAGCATTTT; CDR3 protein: CASSFSGGYQPQHF
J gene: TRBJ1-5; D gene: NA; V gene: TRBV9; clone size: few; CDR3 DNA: TGTGCCAGCAGCGTCCTAGGACTGTTCAATCAGCCCCAGCATTTT; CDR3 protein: CASSVLGLFNQPQHF